This paragraph covers one TCR beta chain sequence. This specimen comes from a study of blood T cell repertoires in COVID-19. Looking at the study overall: Acute and convalescent COVID-19 specimens originated in the United States, Italy and Spain.

Assay used: immunoSEQ multiplex PCR; TCRdb lists only in-frame clones, some missing. The profile shows roughly 98,000 clones, around 85% of them singletons. This CDR3 has 14 amino acids. V lost 2 bases and J lost 2, with 9 bases in between. Germline V gene data show CDR1 as SGDLS and CDR2 as YYNGEE. The chain couples TRBV9 to TRBJ2-3; tentative D call: TRBD2 (5 bases). This clonotype originated in a woman between 65 and 79 years old with active or convalescent COVID-19. Sequences were obtained from peripheral blood. Here the CDR3 reads CASSVGLFTDTQYF. CDR3 DNA: TGTGCCAGCAGCGTTGGACTTTTCACAGATACGCAGTATTTT.